This TCR beta chain was captured by sequencing in a study of persistence of HIV-infected CD4 T cells. The immunoSEQ assay was version 4, run in survey mode. Each sample used up to 1 ug genomic DNA diluted to about 10 ng/uL. This table comes from immunoSEQ multiplex PCR, and its TCRdb copy is limited to in-frame clones, with some not included. The sample includes more than 15,000 clones, about two thirds of them seen just once. CDR3 length equals 13 residues. Trimming cost V 7 bases and J 7 bases, with 16 bases left between them. The germline V gene encodes CDR1 LNHDA and CDR2 SQIVND (reference sequence). About this clone itself: Antigen specificity is unknown.

Stimulation used 10 ug/mL lysate from CMV-infected fibroblasts. Sorting of responding CD4+ T cells relied on upregulated CD40 ligand together with CD69. Adults with HIV-1 started suppressive ART while chronically infected. Study results and limitations: TCRbeta richness was lower in CMV- and Gag-responding cells than in anti-CD3/anti-CD28-responding cells.

The TCR sequence derives from an adult woman with HIV who was CMV-seropositive. The input for sequencing was CD4+ T cells sorted from PBMCs after approximately 19-hour stimulation, taken from a patient who received antiretroviral therapy. V usage is TRBV19 and J usage is TRBJ1-2; possibly TRBD1 for D (6 bases). The CDR3: CASMRGAQSGYTF. In DNA form, the CDR3 reads TGTGCCAGTATGAGGGGGGCCCAAAGTGGCTACACCTTC.